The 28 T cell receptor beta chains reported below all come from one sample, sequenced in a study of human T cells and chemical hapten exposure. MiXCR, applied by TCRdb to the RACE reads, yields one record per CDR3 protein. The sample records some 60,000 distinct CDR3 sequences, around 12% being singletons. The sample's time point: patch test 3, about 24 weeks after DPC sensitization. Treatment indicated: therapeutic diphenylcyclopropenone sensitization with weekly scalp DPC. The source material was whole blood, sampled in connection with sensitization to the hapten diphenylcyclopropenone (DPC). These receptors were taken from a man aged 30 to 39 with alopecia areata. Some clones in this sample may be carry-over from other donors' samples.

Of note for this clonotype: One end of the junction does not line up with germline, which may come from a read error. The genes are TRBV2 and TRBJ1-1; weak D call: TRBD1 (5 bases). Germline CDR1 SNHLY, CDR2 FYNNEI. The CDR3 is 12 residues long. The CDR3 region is CASREDSFEAFF. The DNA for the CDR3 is TGTGCCAGCAGGGAAGACAGCTTCGAAGCTTTCTTT.

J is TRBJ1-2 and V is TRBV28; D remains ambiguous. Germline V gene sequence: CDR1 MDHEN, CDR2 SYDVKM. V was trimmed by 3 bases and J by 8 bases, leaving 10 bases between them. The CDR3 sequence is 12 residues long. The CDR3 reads CASSFPVRGYTF. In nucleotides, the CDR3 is TGTGCCAGCAGTTTCCCCGTACGGGGCTACACCTTC.

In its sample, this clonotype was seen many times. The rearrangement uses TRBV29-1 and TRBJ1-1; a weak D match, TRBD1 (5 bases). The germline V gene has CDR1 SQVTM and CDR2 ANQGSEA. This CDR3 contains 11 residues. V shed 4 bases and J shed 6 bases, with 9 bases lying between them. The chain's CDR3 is CSVATGPEAFF. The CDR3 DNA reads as TGCAGCGTTGCTACGGGACCTGAAGCTTTCTTT.

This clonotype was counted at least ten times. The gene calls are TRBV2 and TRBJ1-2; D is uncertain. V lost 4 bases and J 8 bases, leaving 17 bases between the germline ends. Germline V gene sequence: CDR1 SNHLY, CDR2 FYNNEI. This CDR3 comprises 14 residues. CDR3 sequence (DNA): TGTGCCAGCAGTGCTAAGAGTGCTACAGTCGGCTACACCTTC. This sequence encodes CASSAKSATVGYTF.

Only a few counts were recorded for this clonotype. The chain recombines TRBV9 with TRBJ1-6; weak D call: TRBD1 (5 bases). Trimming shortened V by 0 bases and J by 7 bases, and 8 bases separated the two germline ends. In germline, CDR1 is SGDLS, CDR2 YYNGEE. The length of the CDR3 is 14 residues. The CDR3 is CASSVGPGNSPLHF. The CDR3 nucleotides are TGTGCCAGCAGCGTAGGGCCAGGGAATTCACCCCTCCACTTT.

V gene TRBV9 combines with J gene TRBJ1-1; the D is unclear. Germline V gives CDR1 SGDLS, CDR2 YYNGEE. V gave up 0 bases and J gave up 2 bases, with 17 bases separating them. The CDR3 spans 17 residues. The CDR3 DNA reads TGTGCCAGCAGCGTAGAATATTTGGGGTCGGAAAACACTGAAGCTTTCTTT. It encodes CASSVEYLGSENTEAFF.

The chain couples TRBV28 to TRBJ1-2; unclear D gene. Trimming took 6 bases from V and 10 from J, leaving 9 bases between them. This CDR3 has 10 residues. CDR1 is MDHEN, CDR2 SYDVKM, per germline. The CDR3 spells CASRDLHYTF. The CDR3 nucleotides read TGTGCCAGCAGGGACCTACACTACACCTTC.

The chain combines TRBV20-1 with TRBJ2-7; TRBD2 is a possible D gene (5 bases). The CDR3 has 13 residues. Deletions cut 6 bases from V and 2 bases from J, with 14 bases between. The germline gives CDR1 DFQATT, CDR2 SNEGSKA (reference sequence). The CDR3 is CSAPPSGTYEQYF. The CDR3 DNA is TGCAGTGCGCCGCCCTCGGGAACCTACGAGCAGTACTTC.

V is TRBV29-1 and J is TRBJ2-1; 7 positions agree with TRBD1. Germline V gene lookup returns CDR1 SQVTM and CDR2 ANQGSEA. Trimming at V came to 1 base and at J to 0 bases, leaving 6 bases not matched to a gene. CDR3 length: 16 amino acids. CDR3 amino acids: CSVEGTGDSSYNEQFF. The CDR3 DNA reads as TGCAGCGTTGAAGGAACAGGGGATAGCTCCTACAATGAGCAGTTCTTC.

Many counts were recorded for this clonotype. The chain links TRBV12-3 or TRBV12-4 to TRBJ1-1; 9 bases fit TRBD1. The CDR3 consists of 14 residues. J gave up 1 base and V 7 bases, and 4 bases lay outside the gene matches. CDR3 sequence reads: CASTYRGPNTEAFF. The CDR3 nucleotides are TGTGCCAGCACGTACAGGGGGCCGAACACTGAAGCTTTCTTT.

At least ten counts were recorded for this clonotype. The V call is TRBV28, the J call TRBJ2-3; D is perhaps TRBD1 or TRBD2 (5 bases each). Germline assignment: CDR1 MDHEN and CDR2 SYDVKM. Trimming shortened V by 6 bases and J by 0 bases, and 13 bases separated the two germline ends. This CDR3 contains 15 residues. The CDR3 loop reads CASSFWGLSTDTQYF. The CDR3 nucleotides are TGTGCCAGCAGCTTCTGGGGGTTAAGCACAGATACGCAGTATTTT.

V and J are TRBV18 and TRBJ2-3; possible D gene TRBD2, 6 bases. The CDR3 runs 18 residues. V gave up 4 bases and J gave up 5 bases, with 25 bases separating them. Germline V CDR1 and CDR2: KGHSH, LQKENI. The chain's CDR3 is CASSRTGTPELAIDTQYF. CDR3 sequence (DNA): TGTGCCAGCTCACGTACCGGGACTCCCGAACTAGCTATAGATACGCAGTATTTT.

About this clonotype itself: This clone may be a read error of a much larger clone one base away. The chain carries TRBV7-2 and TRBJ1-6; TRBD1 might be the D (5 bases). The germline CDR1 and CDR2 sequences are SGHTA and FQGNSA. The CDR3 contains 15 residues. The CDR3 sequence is CASSLVLLGDSSLHF. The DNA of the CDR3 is TGTGCCAGCAGCTTAGTCCTCTTGGGGGATTCATCCCTCCACTTT. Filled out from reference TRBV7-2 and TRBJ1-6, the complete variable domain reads GAGVSQSPSNKVTEKGKDVELRCDPISGHTALYWYRQSLGQGLEFLIYFQGNSAPDKSGLPSDRFSAERTGGSVSTLTIQRTQQEDSAVYLCASSLVLLGDSSLHFGNGTRLTVT.

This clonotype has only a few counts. The DNA of the CDR3 is TGTGCCAGCAGCTCAGTAAGAGGGGGCGCAGGCGAGCAGTACTTC. Its translation: CASSSVRGGAGEQYF. The rearrangement uses TRBV11-2 and TRBJ2-7, with 7 bases fitting TRBD1. This CDR3 has 15 amino acids. Trimming at V came to 4 bases and at J to 6 bases, leaving 12 bases not matched to a gene. Germline assignment: CDR1 SGHAT and CDR2 FQNNGV. The entire variable domain, with the rest obtained from reference TRBV11-2 and TRBJ2-7, is as follows: EAGVAQSPRYKIIEKRQSVAFWCNPISGHATLYWYQQILGQGPKLLIQFQNNGVVDDSQLPKDRFSAERLKGVDSTLKIQPAKLEDSAVYLCASSSVRGGAGEQYFGPGTRLTVT.

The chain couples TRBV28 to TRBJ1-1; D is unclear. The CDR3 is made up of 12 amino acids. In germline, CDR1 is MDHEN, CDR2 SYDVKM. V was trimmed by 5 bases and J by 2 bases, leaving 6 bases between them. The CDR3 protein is CASSVPNTEAFF. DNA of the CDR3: TGTGCCAGCAGTGTCCCCAACACTGAAGCTTTCTTT.

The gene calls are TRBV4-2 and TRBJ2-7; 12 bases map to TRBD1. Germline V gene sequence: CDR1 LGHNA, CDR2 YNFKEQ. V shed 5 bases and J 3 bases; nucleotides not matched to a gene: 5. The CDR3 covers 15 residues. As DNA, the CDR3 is TGTGCCAGCAGCTCGGGACAGGGGGCGCTCTACGAGCAGTACTTC. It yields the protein CASSSGQGALYEQYF.

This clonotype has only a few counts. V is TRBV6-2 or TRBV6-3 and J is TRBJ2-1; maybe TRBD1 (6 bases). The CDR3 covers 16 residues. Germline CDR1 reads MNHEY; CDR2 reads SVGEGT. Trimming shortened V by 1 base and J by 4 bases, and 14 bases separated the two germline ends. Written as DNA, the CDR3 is TGTGCCAGCAGTTACTTAGGGGGAACCCTATACAATGAGCAGTTCTTC. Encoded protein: CASSYLGGTLYNEQFF.

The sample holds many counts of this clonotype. The CDR3 is CSARTALNLNTGELFF. CDR3 coding DNA: TGCAGTGCTAGGACAGCTCTGAATCTAAACACCGGGGAGCTGTTTTTT. V gene TRBV20-1 combines with J gene TRBJ2-2, with a possible D match to TRBD1 (5 bases). CDR3 length equals 16 residues. Trimming took 3 bases from V and 2 from J, leaving 16 bases between them. The germline gives CDR1 DFQATT, CDR2 SNEGSKA (reference sequence).

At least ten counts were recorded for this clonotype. This CDR3 is CSAVFFGGRETQYF. The CDR3 DNA sequence: TGCAGTGCTGTCTTCTTCGGGGGGCGGGAGACCCAGTACTTC. The chain is built from TRBV20-1 and TRBJ2-5; possible D gene TRBD2, 7 bases. The V and J ends lost 5 bases and 5 bases respectively, with 18 bases between them. Germline V gives CDR1 DFQATT, CDR2 SNEGSKA (reference sequence). There are 14 residues in the CDR3.

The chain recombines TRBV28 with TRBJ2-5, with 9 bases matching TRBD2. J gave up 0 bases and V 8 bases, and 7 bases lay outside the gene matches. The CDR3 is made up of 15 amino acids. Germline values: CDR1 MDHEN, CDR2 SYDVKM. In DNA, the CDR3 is TGTGCCAGCTCGCGGGGGGGAAAGTACCAAGAGACCCAGTACTTC. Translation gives CASSRGGKYQETQYF. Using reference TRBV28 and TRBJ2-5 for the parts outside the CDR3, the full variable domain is DVKVTQSSRYLVKRTGEKVFLECVQDMDHENMFWYRQDPGLGLRLIYFSYDVKMKEKGDIPEGYSVSREKKERFSLILESASTNQTSMYLCASSRGGKYQETQYFGPGTRLLVL.

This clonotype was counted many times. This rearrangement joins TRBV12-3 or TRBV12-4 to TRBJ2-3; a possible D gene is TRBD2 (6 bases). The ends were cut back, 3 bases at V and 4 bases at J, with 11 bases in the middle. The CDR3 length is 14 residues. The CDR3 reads CASSLGGVADTQYF. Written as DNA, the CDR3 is TGTGCCAGCAGTTTGGGGGGAGTGGCAGATACGCAGTATTTT.

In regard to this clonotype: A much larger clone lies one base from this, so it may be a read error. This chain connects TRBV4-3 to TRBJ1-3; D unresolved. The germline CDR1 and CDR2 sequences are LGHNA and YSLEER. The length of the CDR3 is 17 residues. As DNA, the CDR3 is TGCGCCAGCAGCCAAGAACTGCTGGTCTCCCACGGAAACGCCATATATTTT. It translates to CASSQELLVSHGNAIYF.

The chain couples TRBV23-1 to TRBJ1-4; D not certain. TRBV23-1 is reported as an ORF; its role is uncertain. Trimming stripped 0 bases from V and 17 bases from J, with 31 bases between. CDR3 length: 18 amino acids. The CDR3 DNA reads TGCGCCAGCAGTCAATCGGAGGCTCAGCCGAATTTAAAACGAAAAACTTTTTTT. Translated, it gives CASSQSEAQPNLKRKTFF.

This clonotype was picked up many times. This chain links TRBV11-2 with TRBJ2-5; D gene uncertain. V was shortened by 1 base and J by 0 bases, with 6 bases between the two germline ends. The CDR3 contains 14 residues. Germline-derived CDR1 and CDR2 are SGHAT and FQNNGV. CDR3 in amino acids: CASSLGRYQETQYF. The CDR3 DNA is TGTGCCAGCAGCTTAGGCAGGTACCAAGAGACCCAGTACTTC.

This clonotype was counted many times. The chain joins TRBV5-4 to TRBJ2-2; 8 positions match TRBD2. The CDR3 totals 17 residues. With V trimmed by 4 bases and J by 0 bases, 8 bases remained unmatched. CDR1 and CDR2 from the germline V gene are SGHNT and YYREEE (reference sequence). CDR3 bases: TGTGCCAGCAGCCGATCAACGGGGGGGCCGAACACCGGGGAGCTGTTTTTT. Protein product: CASSRSTGGPNTGELFF. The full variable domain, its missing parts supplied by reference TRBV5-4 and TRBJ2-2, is ETGVTQSPTHLIKTRGQQVTLRCSSQSGHNTVSWYQQALGQGPQFIFQYYREEENGRGNFPPRFSGLQFPNYSSELNVNALELDDSALYLCASSRSTGGPNTGELFFGEGSRLTVL.

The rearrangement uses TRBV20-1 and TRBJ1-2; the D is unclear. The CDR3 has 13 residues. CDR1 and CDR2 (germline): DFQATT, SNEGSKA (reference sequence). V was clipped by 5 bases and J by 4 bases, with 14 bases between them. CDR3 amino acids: CSAPVWASYGYTF. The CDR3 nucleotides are TGCAGTGCTCCGGTTTGGGCTTCCTATGGCTACACCTTC.

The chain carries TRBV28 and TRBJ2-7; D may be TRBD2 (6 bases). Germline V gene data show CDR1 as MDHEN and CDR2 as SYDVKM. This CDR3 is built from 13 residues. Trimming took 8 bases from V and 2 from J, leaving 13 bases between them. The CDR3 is CASVKRAPYEQYF. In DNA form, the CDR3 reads TGTGCCAGCGTGAAGCGGGCTCCCTACGAGCAGTACTTC.

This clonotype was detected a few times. The CDR3 nucleotides read TGCAGCGTTGAGGGTCGGGCGGCAGACACTGAAGCTTTCTTT. This encodes CSVEGRAADTEAFF. This rearrangement joins TRBV29-1 to TRBJ1-1; D is ambiguous. The CDR3 spans 14 residues. Trimming stripped 3 bases from V and 3 bases from J, with 14 bases between. Germline-derived CDR1 and CDR2 are SQVTM and ANQGSEA.